This T cell receptor (beta chain) was recorded in a study of cytomegalovirus exposure and HLA in healthy donors. Researchers ran the PCR with 60 Vbeta and 13 Jbeta primers. Repertoires were generated with immunoSEQ multiplex PCR, while TCRdb's copy carries only in-frame clones and drops some. This sample yields some 130,000 clones, of which 9.7% are seen a single time; 1.8% belongs to the top ten. Trimming pared 7 bases from V and 6 bases from J, leaving 18 bases between. Per germline, CDR1 LNHDA and CDR2 SQIVND (reference sequence). The CDR3 is 14 residues long. Sequencing was done on a sample of PBMCs. This sequence joins TRBV19 and TRBJ1-2; D unclear. The receptor was derived from a man aged 45-65 years in good health and CMV-seronegative. CDR3 nucleotide sequence: TGTGCCAGTAACGCAGCCCCCTTGGAGGATGGCTACACCTTC. Translated: CASNAAPLEDGYTF.